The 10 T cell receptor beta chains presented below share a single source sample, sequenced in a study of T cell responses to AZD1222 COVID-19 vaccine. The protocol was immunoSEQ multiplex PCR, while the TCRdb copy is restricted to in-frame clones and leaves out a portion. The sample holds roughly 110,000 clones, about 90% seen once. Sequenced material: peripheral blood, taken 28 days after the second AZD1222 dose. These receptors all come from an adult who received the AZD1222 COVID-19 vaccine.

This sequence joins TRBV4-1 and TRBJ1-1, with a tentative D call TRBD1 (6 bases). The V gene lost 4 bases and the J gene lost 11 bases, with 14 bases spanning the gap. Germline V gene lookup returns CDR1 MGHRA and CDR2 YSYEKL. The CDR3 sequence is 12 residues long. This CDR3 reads CASSPTGPGAFF. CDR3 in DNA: TGCGCCAGCAGCCCCACAGGGCCGGGGGCTTTCTTT.

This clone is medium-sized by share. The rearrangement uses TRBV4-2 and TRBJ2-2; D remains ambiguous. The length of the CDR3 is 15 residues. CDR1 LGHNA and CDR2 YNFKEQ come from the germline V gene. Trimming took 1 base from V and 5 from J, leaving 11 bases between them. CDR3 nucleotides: TGTGCCAGCAGCCAAGTCGGGCTAGATACCGGGGAGCTGTTTTTT. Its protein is CASSQVGLDTGELFF.

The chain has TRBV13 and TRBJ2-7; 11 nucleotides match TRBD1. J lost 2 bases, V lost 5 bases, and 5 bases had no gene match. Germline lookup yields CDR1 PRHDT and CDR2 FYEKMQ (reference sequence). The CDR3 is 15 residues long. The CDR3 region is CASSQPGQGAYEQYF. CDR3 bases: TGTGCCAGCAGCCAACCGGGACAGGGGGCCTACGAGCAGTACTTC.

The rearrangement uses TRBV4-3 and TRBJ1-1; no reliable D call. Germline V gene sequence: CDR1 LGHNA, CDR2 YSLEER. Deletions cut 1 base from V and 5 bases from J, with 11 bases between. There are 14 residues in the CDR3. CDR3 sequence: CASSQVGIRTEAFF. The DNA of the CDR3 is TGCGCCAGCAGCCAAGTGGGGATTAGGACTGAAGCTTTCTTT.

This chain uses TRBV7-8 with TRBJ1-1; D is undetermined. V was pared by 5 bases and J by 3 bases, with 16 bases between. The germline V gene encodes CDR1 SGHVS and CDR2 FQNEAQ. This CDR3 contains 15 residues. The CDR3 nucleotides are TGTGCCAGCAGCACGGACGTGGGTAGGGACACTGAAGCTTTCTTT. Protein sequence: CASSTDVGRDTEAFF.

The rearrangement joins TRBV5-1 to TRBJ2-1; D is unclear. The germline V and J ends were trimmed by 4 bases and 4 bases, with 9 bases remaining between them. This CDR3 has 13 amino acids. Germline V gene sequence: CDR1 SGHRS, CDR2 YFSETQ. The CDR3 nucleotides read TGCGCCAGCAGCCCTGGTCCTTACAATGAGCAGTTCTTC. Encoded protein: CASSPGPYNEQFF.

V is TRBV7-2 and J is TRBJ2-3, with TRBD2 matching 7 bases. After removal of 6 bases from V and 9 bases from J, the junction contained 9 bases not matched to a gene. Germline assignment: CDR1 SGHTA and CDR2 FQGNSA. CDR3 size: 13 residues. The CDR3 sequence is CASRSPSGGTQYF. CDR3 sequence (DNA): TGTGCCAGCAGATCCCCTAGCGGAGGGACGCAGTATTTT.

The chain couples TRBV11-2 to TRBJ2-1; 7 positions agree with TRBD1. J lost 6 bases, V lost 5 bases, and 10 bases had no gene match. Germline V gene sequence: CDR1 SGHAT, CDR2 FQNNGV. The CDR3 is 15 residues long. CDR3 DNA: TGTGCCAGCAGCCCGACAGGGCTCGAGGGCAATGAGCAGTTCTTC. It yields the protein CASSPTGLEGNEQFF.

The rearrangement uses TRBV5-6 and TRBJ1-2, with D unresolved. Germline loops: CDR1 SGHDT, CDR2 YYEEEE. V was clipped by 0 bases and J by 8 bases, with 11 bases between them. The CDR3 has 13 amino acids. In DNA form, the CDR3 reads TGTGCCAGCAGCTTGGTGGCGGTCTACGGCTACACCTTC. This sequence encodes CASSLVAVYGYTF.

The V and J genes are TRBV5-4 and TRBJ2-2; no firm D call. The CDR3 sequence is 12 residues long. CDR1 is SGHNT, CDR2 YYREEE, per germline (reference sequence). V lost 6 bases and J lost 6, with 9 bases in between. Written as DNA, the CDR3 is TGTGCCAGCACCAGAGGCTCCGGGGAGCTGTTTTTT. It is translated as CASTRGSGELFF.